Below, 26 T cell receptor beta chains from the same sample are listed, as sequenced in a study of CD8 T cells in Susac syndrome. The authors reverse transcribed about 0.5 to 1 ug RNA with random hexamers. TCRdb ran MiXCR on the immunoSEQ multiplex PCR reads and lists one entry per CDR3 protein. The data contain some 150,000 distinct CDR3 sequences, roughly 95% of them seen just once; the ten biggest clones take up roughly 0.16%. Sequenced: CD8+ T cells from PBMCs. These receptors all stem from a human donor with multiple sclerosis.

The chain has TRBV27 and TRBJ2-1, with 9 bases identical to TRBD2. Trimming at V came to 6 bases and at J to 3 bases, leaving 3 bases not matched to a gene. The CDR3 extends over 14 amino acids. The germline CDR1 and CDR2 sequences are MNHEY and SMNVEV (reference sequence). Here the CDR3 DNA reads TGTGCCAGCAGGCTGCGGGGGGGCTACAATGAGCAGTTCTTC. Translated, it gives CASRLRGGYNEQFF.

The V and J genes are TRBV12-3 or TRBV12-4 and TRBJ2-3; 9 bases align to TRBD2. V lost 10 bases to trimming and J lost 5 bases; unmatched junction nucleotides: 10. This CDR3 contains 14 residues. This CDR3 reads CATRGGGAVDTQYF. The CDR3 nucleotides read TGTGCCACAAGAGGCGGGGGGGCTGTAGATACGCAGTATTTT.

CDR3 DNA sequence: TGCAGCGTTGGGACGGGTCCAGAAGCTTTCTTT. It translates to CSVGTGPEAFF. The rearrangement uses TRBV29-1 and TRBJ1-1; D is unresolved. V shed 4 bases and J shed 8 bases, with 11 bases lying between them. This CDR3 has 11 residues. Germline V lookup: CDR1 SQVTM, CDR2 ANQGSEA.

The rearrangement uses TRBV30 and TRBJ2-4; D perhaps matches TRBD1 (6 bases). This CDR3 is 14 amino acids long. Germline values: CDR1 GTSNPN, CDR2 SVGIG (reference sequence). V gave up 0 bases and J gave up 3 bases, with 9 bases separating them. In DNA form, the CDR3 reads TGTGCCTGGAGTGTGGGGGCCGGCAAAAACATTCAGTACTTC. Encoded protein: CAWSVGAGKNIQYF.

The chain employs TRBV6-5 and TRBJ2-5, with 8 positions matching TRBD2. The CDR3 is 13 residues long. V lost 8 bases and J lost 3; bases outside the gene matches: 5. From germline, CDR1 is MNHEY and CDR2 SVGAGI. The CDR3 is CASRGGTKETQYF. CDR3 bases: TGTGCCAGCCGGGGGGGAACTAAAGAGACCCAGTACTTC.

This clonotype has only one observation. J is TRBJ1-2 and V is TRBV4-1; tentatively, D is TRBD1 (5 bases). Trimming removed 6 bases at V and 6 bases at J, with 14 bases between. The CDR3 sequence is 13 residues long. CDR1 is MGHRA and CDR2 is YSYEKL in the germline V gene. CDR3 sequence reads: CASREVGVNGYTF. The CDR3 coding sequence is TGCGCCAGCAGGGAGGTAGGGGTCAATGGCTACACCTTC.

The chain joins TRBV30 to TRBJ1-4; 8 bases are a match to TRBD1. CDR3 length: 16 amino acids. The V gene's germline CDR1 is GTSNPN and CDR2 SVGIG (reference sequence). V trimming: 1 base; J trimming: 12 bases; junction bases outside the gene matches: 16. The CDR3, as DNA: TGTGCCTGGAGTGGGGGGACAGGCCTTCCTGTCGTGGAACTGTTTTTT. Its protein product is CAWSGGTGLPVVELFF.

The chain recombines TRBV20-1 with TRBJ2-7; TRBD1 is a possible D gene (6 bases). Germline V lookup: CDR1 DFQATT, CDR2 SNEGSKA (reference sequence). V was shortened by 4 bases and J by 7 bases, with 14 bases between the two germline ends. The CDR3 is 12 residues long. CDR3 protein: CSATVRGREQYF. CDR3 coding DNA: TGCAGTGCTACAGTCAGGGGTAGGGAGCAGTACTTC.

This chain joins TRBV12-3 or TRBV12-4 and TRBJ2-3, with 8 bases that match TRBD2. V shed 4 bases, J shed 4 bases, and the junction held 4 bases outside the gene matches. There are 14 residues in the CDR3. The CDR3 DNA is TGTGCCAGCAGTTCGGGGGGGAAGTCAGATACGCAGTATTTT. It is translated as CASSSGGKSDTQYF.

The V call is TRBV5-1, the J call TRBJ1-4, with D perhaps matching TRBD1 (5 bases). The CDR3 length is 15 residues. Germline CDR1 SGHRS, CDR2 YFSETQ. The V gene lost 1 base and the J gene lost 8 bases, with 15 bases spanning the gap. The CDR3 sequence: CASSLSYGGGEKLFF. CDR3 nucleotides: TGCGCCAGCAGCTTGTCATACGGGGGAGGCGAAAAACTGTTTTTT.

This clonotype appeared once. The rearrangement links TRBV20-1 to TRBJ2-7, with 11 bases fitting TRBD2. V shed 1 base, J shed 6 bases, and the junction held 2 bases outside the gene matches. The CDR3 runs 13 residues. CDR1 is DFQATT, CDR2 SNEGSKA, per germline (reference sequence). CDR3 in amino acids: CSARVGTSGEQYF. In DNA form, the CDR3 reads TGCAGTGCTAGAGTCGGGACTAGCGGCGAGCAGTACTTC.

The CDR3 loop reads CASSFGPSDTQYF. The CDR3 DNA reads as TGTGCCAGCAGCTTCGGGCCTTCAGATACGCAGTATTTT. The chain links TRBV7-2 to TRBJ2-3, with no clear D. V lost 3 bases and J lost 4, with 8 bases in between. The CDR3 loop spans 13 amino acids. Germline CDR1 is SGHTA and CDR2 is FQGNSA.

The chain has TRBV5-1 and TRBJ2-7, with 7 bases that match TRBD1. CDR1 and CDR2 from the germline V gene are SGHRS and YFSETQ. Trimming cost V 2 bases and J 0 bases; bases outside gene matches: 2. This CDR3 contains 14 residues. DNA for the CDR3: TGCGCCAGCAGCTTCGGGACAGCCTCCTACGAGCAGTACGTC. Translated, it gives CASSFGTASYEQYV.

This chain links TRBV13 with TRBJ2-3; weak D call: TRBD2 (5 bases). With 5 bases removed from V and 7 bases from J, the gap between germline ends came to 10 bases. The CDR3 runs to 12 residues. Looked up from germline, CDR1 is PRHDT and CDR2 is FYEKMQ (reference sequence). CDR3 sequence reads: CASSRLSNTQYF. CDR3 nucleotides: TGTGCCAGCAGCCGACTATCCAATACGCAGTATTTT.

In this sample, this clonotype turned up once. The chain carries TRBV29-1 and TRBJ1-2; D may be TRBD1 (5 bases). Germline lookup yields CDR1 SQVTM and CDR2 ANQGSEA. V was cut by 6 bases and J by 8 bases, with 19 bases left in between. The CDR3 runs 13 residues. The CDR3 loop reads CSVPFAGSSGYTF. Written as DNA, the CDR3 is TGCAGCGTCCCCTTTGCAGGGTCGAGCGGCTACACCTTC. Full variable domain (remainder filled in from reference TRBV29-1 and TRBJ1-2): SAVISQKPSRDICQRGTSLTIQCQVDSQVTMMFWYRQQPGQSLTLIATANQGSEATYESGFVIDKFPISRPNLTFSTLTVSNMSPEDSSIYLCSVPFAGSSGYTFGSGTRLTVV.

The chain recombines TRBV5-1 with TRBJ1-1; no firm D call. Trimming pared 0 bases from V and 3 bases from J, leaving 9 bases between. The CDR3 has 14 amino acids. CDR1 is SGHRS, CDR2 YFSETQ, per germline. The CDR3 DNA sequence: TGCGCCAGCAGCTTGGGAGGGTTGGACACTGAAGCTTTCTTT. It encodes CASSLGGLDTEAFF. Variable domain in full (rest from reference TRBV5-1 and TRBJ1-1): KAGVTQTPRYLIKTRGQQVTLSCSPISGHRSVSWYQQTPGQGLQFLFEYFSETQRNKGNFPGRFSGRQFSNSRSEMNVSTLELGDSALYLCASSLGGLDTEAFFGQGTRLTVV.

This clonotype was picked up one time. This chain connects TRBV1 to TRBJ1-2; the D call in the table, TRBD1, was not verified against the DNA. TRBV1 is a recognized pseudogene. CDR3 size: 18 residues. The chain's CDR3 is CTSSQNPPGRRAFYGYTF. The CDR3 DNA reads TGCACCAGCAGCCAAAATCCACCGGGACGGCGTGCGTTCTATGGCTACACCTTC.

This chain's CDR3 is CSVLQANTEAFF. The CDR3, as DNA: TGCAGCGTTCTTCAGGCGAACACTGAAGCTTTCTTT. V is TRBV29-1 and J is TRBJ1-1; D gene unclear. Germline CDR1 SQVTM, CDR2 ANQGSEA. Trimming shortened V by 5 bases and J by 1 base, and 8 bases separated the two germline ends. This CDR3 has 12 amino acids.

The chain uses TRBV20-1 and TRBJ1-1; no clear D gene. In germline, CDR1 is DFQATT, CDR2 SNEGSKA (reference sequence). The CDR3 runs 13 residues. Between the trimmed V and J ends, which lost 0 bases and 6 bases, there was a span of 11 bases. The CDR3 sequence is CSARDIYSAEAFF. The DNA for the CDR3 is TGCAGTGCTAGAGATATTTACAGCGCTGAAGCTTTCTTT.

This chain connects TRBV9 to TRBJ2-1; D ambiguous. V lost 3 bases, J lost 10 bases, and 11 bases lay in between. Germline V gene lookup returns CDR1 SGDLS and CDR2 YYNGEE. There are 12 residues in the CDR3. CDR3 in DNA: TGTGCCAGCAGCGGTGGAAGCAACGAGCAGTTCTTC. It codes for CASSGGSNEQFF.

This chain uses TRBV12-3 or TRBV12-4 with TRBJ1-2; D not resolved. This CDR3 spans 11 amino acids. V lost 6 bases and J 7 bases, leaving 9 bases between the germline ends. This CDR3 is CASREGLGYTF. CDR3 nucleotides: TGTGCCAGCAGGGAGGGCCTTGGCTACACCTTC.

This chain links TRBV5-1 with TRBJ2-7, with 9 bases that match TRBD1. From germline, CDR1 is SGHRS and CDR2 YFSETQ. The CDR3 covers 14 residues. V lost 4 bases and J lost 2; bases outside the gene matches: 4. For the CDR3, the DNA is TGCGCCAGCAGCGTGGGACAGGGTCCCTACGAGCAGTACTTC. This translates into CASSVGQGPYEQYF.

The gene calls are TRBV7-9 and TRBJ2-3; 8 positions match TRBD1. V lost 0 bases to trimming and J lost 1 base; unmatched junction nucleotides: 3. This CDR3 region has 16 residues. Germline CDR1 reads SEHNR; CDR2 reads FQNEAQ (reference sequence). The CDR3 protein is CASSLAPGGGTDTQYF. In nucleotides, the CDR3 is TGTGCCAGCAGCTTAGCGCCAGGGGGCGGCACAGATACGCAGTATTTT.

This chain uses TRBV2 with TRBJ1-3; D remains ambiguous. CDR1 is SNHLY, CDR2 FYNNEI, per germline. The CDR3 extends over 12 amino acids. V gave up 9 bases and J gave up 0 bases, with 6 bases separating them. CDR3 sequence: CASDDSGNTIYF. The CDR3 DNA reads TGTGCCAGTGACGACTCTGGAAACACCATATATTTT.

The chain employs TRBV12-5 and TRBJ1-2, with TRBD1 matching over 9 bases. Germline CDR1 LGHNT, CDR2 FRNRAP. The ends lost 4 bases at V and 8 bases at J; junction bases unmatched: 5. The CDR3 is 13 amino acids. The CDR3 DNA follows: TGTGCTAGTGGTTGGGGGACAGGGTTAGGCTACACCTTC. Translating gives CASGWGTGLGYTF.

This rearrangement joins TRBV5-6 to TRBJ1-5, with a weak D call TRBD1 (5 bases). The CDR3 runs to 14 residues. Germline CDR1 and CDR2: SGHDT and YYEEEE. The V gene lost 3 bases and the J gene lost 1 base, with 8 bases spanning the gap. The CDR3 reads CASSWGRSNQPQHF. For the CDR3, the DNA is TGTGCCAGCAGCTGGGGACGGAGCAATCAGCCCCAGCATTTT.